Presented here are 28 T cell receptor beta chains from one specimen sequenced in a study of HIV-infected patients and healthy controls. Alpha and beta constant-region primers primed reverse transcription of around 500 ng RNA. Each of the alpha and beta chains got its own library through chain-specific third strand synthesis with indices. TCRdb reanalysed the 5' RACE reads using MiXCR and keeps one entry per CDR3 protein. The sample contains 18,000 or so distinct CDR3 sequences, roughly an eighth of which appear only once. All unsorted peripheral T cells were captured because whole blood was used without fractionation. Sequencing was performed on blood. Every receptor here comes from an adult in good health.

In this sample, this clonotype is medium-sized. The chain has TRBV28 and TRBJ2-7; the D is unclear. The CDR3 is 16 residues long. V was pared by 3 bases and J by 2 bases, with 17 bases between. CDR1 and CDR2 (germline): MDHEN, SYDVKM. The CDR3 loop reads CASSLVLARLTYEQYF. The DNA of the CDR3 is TGTGCCAGCAGTTTGGTTCTCGCTAGACTGACCTACGAGCAGTACTTC.

Relative to its sample, this clonotype is medium-sized. The V gene is TRBV7-3, the J gene TRBJ2-3; tentatively, D is TRBD1 (6 bases). V lost 5 bases and J 0 bases, leaving 9 bases between the germline ends. In germline, CDR1 is SGHTA, CDR2 FQGTGA. CDR3 length: 14 residues. CDR3 protein: CASSLDRSTDTQYF. For the CDR3, the DNA is TGTGCCAGCAGCCTCGACAGGAGCACAGATACGCAGTATTTT.

This clonotype was detected ten times or more. The chain links TRBV4-1 to TRBJ2-7; D is unclear. CDR3 length: 16 residues. Between the trimmed V and J ends, which lost 3 bases and 0 bases, there was a span of 15 bases. Germline V lookup: CDR1 MGHRA, CDR2 YSYEKL. The CDR3 protein is CASSHRHVQSSYEQYF. Written as DNA, the CDR3 is TGCGCCAGCAGCCATCGCCATGTCCAATCCTCCTACGAGCAGTACTTC.

This clonotype ranks as medium-sized (0.01 to 0.1%). The genes are TRBV7-2 and TRBJ2-3; perhaps TRBD1 as D (6 bases). There are 14 residues in the CDR3. CDR1 and CDR2 (germline): SGHTA, FQGNSA. Trimming cost V 3 bases and J 2 bases, with 9 bases left between them. Here the CDR3 DNA reads TGTGCCAGCAGCTTCGGACAGCCCACAGATACGCAGTATTTT. Amino acid sequence: CASSFGQPTDTQYF.

This clonotype has at least ten counts. The chain links TRBV12-3 or TRBV12-4 to TRBJ1-2, with 7 positions matching TRBD1. The CDR3 has 12 residues. With V trimmed by 1 base and J by 10 bases, 3 bases remained unmatched. The CDR3 DNA sequence: TGTGCCAGCAGTTTAGAGACAGGGTACTACACCTTC. It is translated as CASSLETGYYTF.

This clonotype turned up a few times. The V and J genes are TRBV20-1 and TRBJ2-1, with TRBD1 matching over 9 bases. The CDR3 length is 15 residues. V dropped 6 bases and J dropped 0; count of bases not matched to a gene: 6. Per the germline V gene, CDR1 is DFQATT and CDR2 is SNEGSKA (reference sequence). CDR3 DNA sequence: TGCAGTGCGCTGACAGGGGGTAGCTCCTACAATGAGCAGTTCTTC. Protein sequence: CSALTGGSSYNEQFF.

At least ten counts were recorded for this clonotype. V and J are TRBV7-2 and TRBJ1-2; no definite D call. The V end was cut by 2 bases, the J end by 0 bases, with 16 bases between. The CDR3 loop spans 17 amino acids. Germline CDR1 SGHTA, CDR2 FQGNSA. CDR3 nucleotides: TGTGCCAGCAGCTTAAGGGTTCTCCTTCAAGCTAACTATGGCTACACCTTC. The encoded protein is CASSLRVLLQANYGYTF.

In this sample, this clonotype turned up many times. This chain connects TRBV6-2 or TRBV6-3 to TRBJ1-1, with D possibly being TRBD1 (5 bases). Germline V gene sequence: CDR1 MNHEY, CDR2 SVGEGT. The CDR3 spans 12 residues. Trimming removed 2 bases from V and 11 bases from J, with 12 bases in between. CDR3 in DNA: TGTGCCAGCAGTTACCGGGACTTGGGGGCTTTCTTT. Translation: CASSYRDLGAFF.

This clonotype was recorded many times. The rearrangement uses TRBV7-9 and TRBJ2-3; 9 nucleotides line up with TRBD2. The CDR3 consists of 17 residues. From germline, CDR1 is SEHNR and CDR2 FQNEAQ (reference sequence). With 7 bases clipped from V and 5 bases from J, the junction kept 16 bases outside the gene matches. The CDR3: CASIPKGGLAGIDTQYF. The DNA of the CDR3 is TGTGCCAGCATCCCCAAGGGAGGTCTAGCGGGGATAGATACGCAGTATTTT.

This clonotype was seen at least ten times. The genes are TRBV18 and TRBJ2-3; tentatively, D is TRBD2 (6 bases). The V end was cut by 0 bases, the J end by 2 bases, with 12 bases between. The CDR3 spans 16 residues. Per germline, CDR1 KGHSH and CDR2 LQKENI. The CDR3 nucleotides are TGTGCCAGCTCACCACCAGGAGGGCACCACACAGATACGCAGTATTTT. Its protein product is CASSPPGGHHTDTQYF.

Sample share makes this clonotype medium-sized. V and J are TRBV7-2 and TRBJ1-1; weak D call: TRBD1 (5 bases). CDR3 size: 14 residues. Looked up from germline, CDR1 is SGHTA and CDR2 is FQGNSA. Trimming cost V 4 bases and J 4 bases, with 13 bases left between them. The CDR3 loop is CASSSSSQVTEAFF. In DNA form, the CDR3 reads TGTGCCAGCAGCTCGTCATCACAGGTCACTGAAGCTTTCTTT.

The sample holds a few counts of this clonotype. This chain links TRBV3-1 with TRBJ1-1, with unresolved D. There are 13 residues in the CDR3. V gave up 1 base and J gave up 3 bases, with 6 bases separating them. Germline V gene sequence: CDR1 LGHDT, CDR2 YNNKEL (reference sequence). The CDR3 reads CASSQVTDTEAFF. CDR3 coding DNA: TGTGCCAGCAGCCAAGTAACGGACACTGAAGCTTTCTTT. The full variable domain, its missing parts supplied by reference TRBV3-1 and TRBJ1-1, is DTAVSQTPKYLVTQMGNDKSIKCEQNLGHDTMYWYKQDSKKFLKIMFSYNNKELIINETVPNRFSPKSPDKAHLNLHINSLELGDSAVYFCASSQVTDTEAFFGQGTRLTVV.

This chain links TRBV6-1 with TRBJ2-7; 8 bases fit TRBD2. The CDR3 has 14 amino acids. Germline V gene sequence: CDR1 MNHNS, CDR2 SASEGT. Unmatched junction bases numbered 6, after V lost 2 bases and J lost 6 bases. The CDR3 bases are TGTGCCAGCAGTGAACAGCGGGGGTCTACCGAGCAGTACTTC. This codes for CASSEQRGSTEQYF.

The chain combines TRBV20-1 with TRBJ2-3, with D possibly called TRBD1 or TRBD2 (6 bases each). Per germline, CDR1 DFQATT and CDR2 SNEGSKA (reference sequence). CDR3 length equals 16 residues. Trimming took 3 bases from V and 1 from J, leaving 17 bases between them. CDR3 coding DNA: TGCAGTGCTAGGCGAGGAGGGGGGCCCGGCACAGATACGCAGTATTTT. Translation gives CSARRGGGPGTDTQYF.

At least ten counts were recorded for this clonotype. V and J are TRBV7-6 and TRBJ1-1, with 7 bases aligning to TRBD1. With 5 bases clipped from V and 1 base from J, the junction kept 10 bases outside the gene matches. This CDR3 is built from 16 residues. Germline V lookup: CDR1 SGHVS, CDR2 FNYEAQ. The CDR3 region is CASSVVAGTANTEAFF. Written as DNA, the CDR3 is TGTGCCAGCAGCGTTGTCGCCGGGACAGCGAACACTGAAGCTTTCTTT. The full variable domain, in which reference TRBV7-6 and TRBJ1-1 provide the parts outside the CDR3, is GAGVSQSPRYKVTKRGQDVALRCDPISGHVSLYWYRQALGQGPEFLTYFNYEAQQDKSGLPNDRFSAERPEGSISTLTIQRTEQRDSAMYRCASSVVAGTANTEAFFGQGTRLTVV.

Judged by abundance, this clonotype is medium-sized (0.01 to 0.1%). J is TRBJ1-1 and V is TRBV28; 9 bases match TRBD1. This CDR3 is built from 13 residues. V gave up 6 bases and J gave up 5 bases; unmatched junction bases: 4. CDR1 is MDHEN, CDR2 SYDVKM, per germline. CDR3 protein: CASSRDRVTEAFF. The CDR3 nucleotides are TGTGCCAGCAGCCGGGACAGGGTTACTGAAGCTTTCTTT. Combining the CDR3 with reference TRBV28 and TRBJ1-1 gives the whole variable domain DVKVTQSSRYLVKRTGEKVFLECVQDMDHENMFWYRQDPGLGLRLIYFSYDVKMKEKGDIPEGYSVSREKKERFSLILESASTNQTSMYLCASSRDRVTEAFFGQGTRLTVV.

This clonotype was seen repeatedly, ten times or more. The rearrangement uses TRBV6-1 and TRBJ2-3; 14 nucleotides line up with TRBD2. From germline, CDR1 is MNHNS and CDR2 SASEGT. The trim removed 6 bases at V and 3 bases at J, leaving 5 bases unmatched. This CDR3 has 16 amino acids. The CDR3 is CASSRLAGGRTDTQYF. The CDR3 DNA is TGTGCCAGCAGCCGACTAGCGGGGGGGCGGACAGATACGCAGTATTTT.

This clonotype is labeled medium-sized. CDR3 sequence (DNA): TGTGCCAGCGGAATCAACGGGGCCCAGAATCAGCCCCAGCATTTT. Protein: CASGINGAQNQPQHF. The V gene is TRBV3-1, the J gene TRBJ1-5; TRBD1 might be the D (5 bases). Trimming stripped 8 bases from V and 4 bases from J, with 18 bases between. The CDR3 covers 15 residues. Germline values: CDR1 LGHDT, CDR2 YNNKEL (reference sequence).

This clonotype came up many times. The rearrangement links TRBV10-3 to TRBJ2-3; 9 bases agree with TRBD2. V lost 3 bases and J lost 2; bases outside the gene matches: 3. Germline V gene lookup returns CDR1 ENHRY and CDR2 SYGVKD. This CDR3 region has 15 residues. CDR3 sequence: CAISDAGGLTDTQYF. In DNA, the CDR3 is TGTGCCATCAGTGATGCGGGGGGGCTCACAGATACGCAGTATTTT.

V and J are TRBV7-2 and TRBJ1-3; D is ambiguous. CDR3 length equals 13 residues. CDR1 is SGHTA and CDR2 is FQGNSA in the germline V gene. V dropped 4 bases and J dropped 4 bases, with 8 bases sitting between them. The DNA for the CDR3 is TGTGCCAGCAGCTCGGGCCCAGGAAACACCATATATTTT. It encodes CASSSGPGNTIYF. Full variable domain (rest looked up from reference TRBV7-2 and TRBJ1-3): GAGVSQSPSNKVTEKGKDVELRCDPISGHTALYWYRQSLGQGLEFLIYFQGNSAPDKSGLPSDRFSAERTGGSVSTLTIQRTQQEDSAVYLCASSSGPGNTIYFGEGSWLTVV.

This clonotype was observed a handful of times. The chain employs TRBV6-5 and TRBJ2-1; a possible D gene is TRBD2 (6 bases). Trimming pared 2 bases from V and 4 bases from J, leaving 12 bases between. The CDR3 length is 15 residues. Germline-derived CDR1 and CDR2 are MNHEY and SVGAGI. The CDR3 spells CASSYRAGPYNEQFF. The DNA for the CDR3 is TGTGCCAGCAGTTACCGGGCGGGACCTTACAATGAGCAGTTCTTC.

The sample holds many counts of this clonotype. CDR3 coding DNA: TGTGCCAGCAGCTTGGGAGGGACGGCCTGGGATGGCTACACCTTC. Its protein product is CASSLGGTAWDGYTF. The chain links TRBV5-5 to TRBJ1-2, with a weak D call TRBD1 (5 bases). The length of the CDR3 is 15 residues. The germline V gene encodes CDR1 SGHKS and CDR2 YYEKEE (reference sequence). Trimming stripped 0 bases from V and 6 bases from J, with 15 bases between.

Ten or more counts support this clonotype. This chain uses TRBV12-3 or TRBV12-4 with TRBJ1-2; a weak D match, TRBD1 (6 bases). The CDR3 is made up of 16 amino acids. V lost 6 bases to trimming and J lost 7 bases, with 24 bases between them. For the CDR3, the DNA is TGTGCCAGCAGATTGGGGGGCGCCGGTCTCGCCGGTGGCTACACCTTC. It specifies CASRLGGAGLAGGYTF.

This chain connects TRBV11-2 to TRBJ2-7; D is possibly TRBD1 (6 bases). Germline assignment: CDR1 SGHAT and CDR2 FQNNGV. Trimming shortened V by 5 bases and J by 6 bases, and 17 bases separated the two germline ends. This CDR3 contains 14 residues. Here the CDR3 reads CASSANREYGEQYF. DNA of the CDR3: TGTGCCAGCAGCGCCAACAGGGAATACGGCGAGCAGTACTTC.

This clonotype was found many times. The chain couples TRBV20-1 to TRBJ1-2; D is perhaps TRBD1 (6 bases). In germline, CDR1 is DFQATT, CDR2 SNEGSKA (reference sequence). V shed 4 bases and J shed 3 bases, with 15 bases lying between them. This CDR3 spans 14 amino acids. For the CDR3, the DNA is TGCAGTGCTACAAAAGACAGGTTCGACTATGGCTACACCTTC. Protein sequence: CSATKDRFDYGYTF.

By sample fraction, this clonotype is medium-sized. The rearrangement links TRBV29-1 to TRBJ1-1; a possible D gene is TRBD1 (5 bases). The V gene's germline CDR1 is SQVTM and CDR2 ANQGSEA. The CDR3 runs 12 residues. Trimming removed 4 bases at V and 4 bases at J, with 10 bases between. DNA for the CDR3: TGCAGCGTTGGACAGTCGCCCACTGAAGCTTTCTTT. Encoded protein: CSVGQSPTEAFF.

This clonotype was seen many times. The chain recombines TRBV6-2 or TRBV6-3 with TRBJ1-1; D is perhaps TRBD1 (6 bases). The V gene lost 7 bases and the J gene lost 3 bases, with 15 bases spanning the gap. The CDR3 extends over 14 amino acids. The germline CDR1 and CDR2 sequences are MNHEY and SVGEGT. CDR3 nucleotide sequence: TGTGCCAGCAATCTAGGGGGGCCCGACACTGAAGCTTTCTTT. This encodes CASNLGGPDTEAFF.

This clonotype has at least ten counts. The gene calls are TRBV3-1 and TRBJ2-7; 8 bases are shared with TRBD1. This CDR3 has 14 amino acids. The germline V gene encodes CDR1 LGHDT and CDR2 YNNKEL (reference sequence). Trimming took 4 bases from V and 2 from J; bases not matched to a gene: 4. DNA for the CDR3: TGTGCCAGCAGCCTGACGGACAGGGCCTACGAGCAGTACTTC. Encoded protein: CASSLTDRAYEQYF.